This T cell receptor (beta chain) was sequenced for a study of immune cell composition in non-small cell lung cancer. Germline-derived CDR1 and CDR2 are MNHNY and SVGAGI (reference sequence). The CDR3 is 13 residues long. The V gene end was trimmed by 5 bases and the J gene end by 3 bases; junction bases not matched to a gene: 4. TCRdb's table, derived via immunoSEQ multiplex PCR, lists solely in-frame clones and lacks some. The top ten clones hold over 8.5% of a sample with more than 11,000 clones, 81% of them seen once. Sequencing input: lung tumor tissue. The TCR sequence derives from a human donor with non-small cell lung cancer. The chain employs TRBV6-6 and TRBJ2-7; 7 nucleotides line up with TRBD2. CDR3 sequence: CASSTSGNYEQYF. In DNA form, the CDR3 reads TGTGCCAGCAGTACCAGCGGGAACTACGAGCAGTACTTC.